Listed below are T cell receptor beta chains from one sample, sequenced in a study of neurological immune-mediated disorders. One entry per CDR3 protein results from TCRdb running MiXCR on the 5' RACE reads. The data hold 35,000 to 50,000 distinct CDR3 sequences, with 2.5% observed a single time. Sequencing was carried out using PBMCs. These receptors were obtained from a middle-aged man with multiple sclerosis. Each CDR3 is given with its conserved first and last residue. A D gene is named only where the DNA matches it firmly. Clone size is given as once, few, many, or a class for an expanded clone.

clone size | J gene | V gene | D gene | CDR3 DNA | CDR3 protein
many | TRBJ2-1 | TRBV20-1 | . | TGCAGTGCTAGGACCGGAGGGCCCCAATCCAATGAGCAGTTCTTC | CSARTGGPQSNEQFF
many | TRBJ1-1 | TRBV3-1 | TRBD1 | TGTGCCAGCAGCCCCAGCCGGGCCAGGGGGCACACTGAAGCTTTCTTT | CASSPSRARGHTEAFF
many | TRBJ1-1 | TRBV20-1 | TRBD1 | TGCAGTGCTAGCCACCCAGGGGGGGGGAACACTGAAGCTTTCTTT | CSASHPGGGNTEAFF
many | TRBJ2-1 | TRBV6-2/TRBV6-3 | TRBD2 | TGTGCCAGCAGCCTCGGGGAAGCGGGGGGCTACAATGAGCAGTTCTTC | CASSLGEAGGYNEQFF
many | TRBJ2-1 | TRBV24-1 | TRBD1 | TGTGCCACCAGTGATAGAGGACAGGTAAAGCAGTTCTTC | CATSDRGQVKQFF
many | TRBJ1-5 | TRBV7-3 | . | TGTGCCAGCAGCTTAGGAAGCAATCAGCCCCAGAATTTT | CASSLGSNQPQNF
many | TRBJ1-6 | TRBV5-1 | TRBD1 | TGCGCCAGCAGCCTGTCTGCGACAGGGGAAAATTCACCCCTCCACTTT | CASSLSATGENSPLHF
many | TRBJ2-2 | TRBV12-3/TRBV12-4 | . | TGTGCCAGCAGAGCCGGGGCGATGCGCACCGGGGAGCTGTTTTTT | CASRAGAMRTGELFF
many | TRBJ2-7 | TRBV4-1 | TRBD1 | TGCGCCAGCAGCCAGGGACAGGGAGGGACCTACGAGCAGTACTTC | CASSQGQGGTYEQYF
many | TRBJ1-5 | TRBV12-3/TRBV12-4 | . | TGTGCCAGCAGTTTATTAGCTCAGCCCCAGCATTTT | CASSLLAQPQHF
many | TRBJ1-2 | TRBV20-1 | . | TGCAGTGCTAGACCGCCCACTCCGAACTATGGCTACACCTTC | CSARPPTPNYGYTF
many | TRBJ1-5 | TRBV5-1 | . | TGCGCCAGCAGCTTGACAGGGAAAAGATGGAATCAGCCCCAGCATTTT | CASSLTGKRWNQPQHF
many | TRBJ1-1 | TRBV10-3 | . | TGTGCCATCAGTGAAGCCCCCGGAACTGAAGCTTTCTTT | CAISEAPGTEAFF
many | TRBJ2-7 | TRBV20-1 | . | TGCAGTGCTAGACCTAGGGGGGCCGTCTCCTACGAGCAGTACTTC | CSARPRGAVSYEQYF
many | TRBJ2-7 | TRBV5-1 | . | TGCGCCAGCATGGACGGGTTCTCCTCTGACGAGCAGTACTTC | CASMDGFSSDEQYF
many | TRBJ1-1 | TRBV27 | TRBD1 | TGTGCCAGCAGTTCCCCGGGACAGGGCATGCTTACTGAAGCTTTCTTT | CASSSPGQGMLTEAFF
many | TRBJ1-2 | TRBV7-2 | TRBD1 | TGTGCCAGCAGCTTAGGATATTCGGGACAGAACTATGGCTACACCTTC | CASSLGYSGQNYGYTF
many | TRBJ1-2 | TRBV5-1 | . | TGCGCCAGCAGCCCGGACCGCTATGGCTACACCTTC | CASSPDRYGYTF
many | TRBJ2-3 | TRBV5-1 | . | TGCGCCAGCTACGGGGGAGCGAGCACAGATACGCAGTATTTT | CASYGGASTDTQYF
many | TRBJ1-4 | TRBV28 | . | TGTGCCAGCAGTTCCTCTCTAAATGAAAAACTGTTTTTT | CASSSSLNEKLFF
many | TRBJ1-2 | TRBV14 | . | TGTGCCAGCAGCCAGCATCGGGACGGCCTATATGGCTACACCTTC | CASSQHRDGLYGYTF
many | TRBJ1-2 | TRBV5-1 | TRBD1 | TGCGCCAGCAGCCCGGGGGGGACAGGGTTAAACTATGGCTACACCTTC | CASSPGGTGLNYGYTF
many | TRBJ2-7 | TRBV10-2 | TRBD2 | TGCGCCAGCCTAGGCGGGAGTACCTACGAGCAGTACTTC | CASLGGSTYEQYF
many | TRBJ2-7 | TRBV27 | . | TGTGCCAGCAGTTCGACGGGTAGCTCCTACGAGCAGTACTTC | CASSSTGSSYEQYF
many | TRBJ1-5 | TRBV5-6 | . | TGTGCCAGCAGCTCTGGTCTTGTCGAAGGTCAGCCCCAGAATTTT | CASSSGLVEGQPQNF
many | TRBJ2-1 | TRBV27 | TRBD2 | TGTGCCACCCGGTGGACTAGCGGCTCCTACAATGAGCAGTTCTTC | CATRWTSGSYNEQFF
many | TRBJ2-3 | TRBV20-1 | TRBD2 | TGCAGTGCTAGCCCTAGCGGGGCGGAGCCGGGCAGGGGCACGCAGTATTTT | CSASPSGAEPGRGTQYF